Each of the 32 T cell receptor beta chains below was sequenced from the same sample in a study of blood T cells in healthy people across ages. Combining a sample-barcoded 5' primer with a J-beta primer mix, a second PCR ran for about 7 to 11 cycles. TCRdb reprocessed the 5' RACE reads via MiXCR and lists one record per CDR3 protein. The data hold roughly 830,000 distinct CDR3 sequences, with 60% to 80% observed a single time. The sample comprised blood. Receptor source: a man aged 25-40 years in good health.

The CDR3 bases are TGTGCCAGCAGTCCGGACAGGGACAGATATAATTCACCCCTCCACTTT. Translation gives CASSPDRDRYNSPLHF. The chain links TRBV2 to TRBJ1-6, with 8 bases matching TRBD1. The V gene's germline CDR1 is SNHLY and CDR2 FYNNEI. CDR3 length equals 16 residues. V lost 5 bases to trimming and J lost 4 bases; unmatched junction nucleotides: 7. Full variable domain (remainder filled in from reference TRBV2 and TRBJ1-6): EPEVTQTPSHQVTQMGQEVILRCVPISNHLYFYWYRQILGQKVEFLVSFYNNEISEKSEIFDDQFSVERPDGSNFTLKIRSTKLEDSAMYFCASSPDRDRYNSPLHFGNGTRLTVT.

This rearrangement joins TRBV29-1 to TRBJ2-7, with 7 bases fitting TRBD1. Germline trimming cut 0 bases from V and 2 bases from J; bases unmatched to any gene: 7. Per the germline V gene, CDR1 is SQVTM and CDR2 is ANQGSEA. This CDR3 comprises 15 residues. CDR3 nucleotide sequence: TGCAGCGTTGAAGAGGCCGGGACAGACCCCTACGAGCAGTACTTC. Translation gives CSVEEAGTDPYEQYF.

About this clonotype: A single base separates this from a much larger clone, so it may be a read error. The genes are TRBV10-3 and TRBJ2-1; D is uncertain. V lost 11 bases, J lost 8 bases, and 13 bases lay in between. CDR1 and CDR2 from the germline V gene are ENHRY and SYGVKD. There are 11 residues in the CDR3. The CDR3 nucleotides read TGTGCCGTCTTGGGAAATGATGAGCAGTTCTTC. Amino acids: CAVLGNDEQFF.

The J gene is TRBJ2-7, the V gene TRBV29-1, with D perhaps being TRBD1 or TRBD2 (6 bases each). This CDR3 is built from 12 residues. The V end was cut by 7 bases, the J end by 5 bases, with 15 bases between. Germline CDR1 reads SQVTM; CDR2 reads ANQGSEA. CDR3 nucleotides: TGCAGCGCCCGTGGAAGGGGGGACGAGCAGTACTTC. Translated, it gives CSARGRGDEQYF.

The chain recombines TRBV27 with TRBJ2-1; D is ambiguous. The CDR3 totals 12 residues. Trimming removed 5 bases at V and 6 bases at J, with 8 bases between. Germline V gene lookup returns CDR1 MNHEY and CDR2 SMNVEV (reference sequence). The CDR3 reads CASSDSGNEQFF. The DNA of the CDR3 is TGTGCCAGCAGTGATTCGGGCAATGAGCAGTTCTTC.

The chain is built from TRBV21-1 and TRBJ2-7; TRBD1 reflects the table's D call only, with no check against the DNA. TRBV21-1 is labeled a pseudogene. This CDR3 has 15 residues. This CDR3 reads CASSLRGDRSYEQYF. Written as DNA, the CDR3 is TGTGCCAGCAGCTTGAGAGGGGACAGATCCTACGAGCAGTACTTC.

The chain has TRBV7-2 and TRBJ2-4; D uncertain. The tail of the sequence fits TRBJ2-5 better, so the J call may be wrong. Per germline, CDR1 SGHTA and CDR2 FQGNSA. The CDR3 length is 14 residues. Here the CDR3 DNA reads TGTGCCAGCAGCTTAGCACGAGGTGTAGAGACCCAGTACTTC. Translating gives CASSLARGVETQYF.

This rearrangement joins TRBV5-1 to TRBJ2-5; D is uncertain. The J call may be faulty, since TRBJ2-7 better matches the DNA end. CDR3 size: 14 residues. Germline-derived CDR1 and CDR2 are SGHRS and YFSETQ. CDR3 amino acids: CASSLDSPGYEQYF. For the CDR3, the DNA is TGCGCCAGCAGCTTGGACAGTCCCGGATACGAGCAGTACTTC.

This chain connects TRBV4-3 to TRBJ2-3; 7 bases align to TRBD1. The CDR3 totals 16 residues. Germline V gene sequence: CDR1 LGHNA, CDR2 YSLEER. The trim removed 4 bases at V and 3 bases at J, leaving 10 bases unmatched. The CDR3 region has the DNA TGCGCCAGCAGCCCGAGCAATGGACAGGAGACAGATACGCAGTATTTT. Protein product: CASSPSNGQETDTQYF.

The chain employs TRBV29-1 and TRBJ2-7, with 7 bases fitting TRBD2. CDR3 length: 14 residues. V dropped 4 bases and J dropped 7; count of bases not matched to a gene: 13. Germline V gene data show CDR1 as SQVTM and CDR2 as ANQGSEA. CDR3 nucleotides: TGCAGCGTTGGATGGGGGGGTGCCTACAATGAGCAGTACTTC. Its protein is CSVGWGGAYNEQYF.

The genes are TRBV6-1 and TRBJ1-6; D is ambiguous. Trimming pared 3 bases from V and 9 bases from J, leaving 12 bases between. In germline, CDR1 is MNHNS, CDR2 SASEGT. CDR3 length: 14 amino acids. The CDR3: CASSDGQPFSPLHF. Written as DNA, the CDR3 is TGTGCCAGCAGTGATGGGCAGCCCTTTTCACCCCTCCACTTT.

The genes are TRBV4-2 and TRBJ2-5; 9 nucleotides match TRBD1. The closer fit of TRBJ2-7 to the DNA end suggests the J call may be wrong. Germline V lookup: CDR1 LGHNA, CDR2 YNFKEQ. The CDR3 has 15 amino acids. CDR3 loop: CASSQEGTGRLEQYF. For the CDR3, the DNA is TGTGCCAGCAGCCAAGAAGGGACAGGGAGACTCGAGCAGTACTTC.

The chain links TRBV7-2 to TRBJ2-1, with D possibly being TRBD2 (6 bases). CDR3 size: 16 residues. CDR1 and CDR2 (germline): SGHTA, FQGNSA. The ends were cut back, 5 bases at V and 3 bases at J, with 17 bases in the middle. The CDR3: CASSPRGVGGYNEQFF. The CDR3 DNA is TGTGCCAGCAGCCCGAGAGGTGTCGGGGGCTACAATGAGCAGTTCTTC.

The V call is TRBV10-3, the J call TRBJ2-1, with D perhaps being TRBD1 or TRBD2 (5 bases each). Germline loops: CDR1 ENHRY, CDR2 SYGVKD. Trimming removed 0 bases at V and 9 bases at J, with 18 bases between. The CDR3 is made up of 16 amino acids. The CDR3 region has the DNA TGTGCCATCAGTGAGTCGACGGGGTTTGGGGACGCTGAGCAGTTCTTC. Its translation: CAISESTGFGDAEQFF.

The gene calls are TRBV12-3 or TRBV12-4 and TRBJ2-3; 7 bases align to TRBD2. CDR3 length: 16 residues. V was pared by 3 bases and J by 2 bases, with 8 bases of the junction left unmatched. The DNA of the CDR3 is TGTGCCAGCAGTTTTTGGGAAGCGGGGAACACAGATACGCAGTATTTT. Protein product: CASSFWEAGNTDTQYF.

This chain joins TRBV13 and TRBJ2-1, with 8 bases matching TRBD1. The CDR3 runs 16 residues. CDR1 is PRHDT, CDR2 FYEKMQ, per germline (reference sequence). The trim removed 4 bases at V and 5 bases at J, leaving 10 bases unmatched. The CDR3 protein is CASSSPNDRGNNEQFF. The DNA of the CDR3 is TGTGCCAGCAGCTCCCCAAATGACAGGGGAAACAATGAGCAGTTCTTC.

The CDR3 loop reads CSAAYGGSYEQYF. Here the CDR3 DNA reads TGCAGCGCAGCCTACGGGGGCTCCTACGAGCAGTACTTC. The rearrangement uses TRBV29-1 and TRBJ2-7; maybe TRBD2 (6 bases). The CDR3 is 13 residues long. Germline V gene lookup returns CDR1 SQVTM and CDR2 ANQGSEA. The ends were cut back, 7 bases at V and 0 bases at J, with 13 bases in the middle.

The chain joins TRBV9 to TRBJ2-3, with TRBD2 as a possible D gene (6 bases). V lost 4 bases to trimming and J lost 4 bases, with 13 bases between them. CDR3 length equals 14 residues. Per the germline V gene, CDR1 is SGDLS and CDR2 is YYNGEE. CDR3 protein: CASSPQLAPDTQYF. CDR3 DNA: TGTGCCAGCAGCCCACAGCTAGCGCCAGATACGCAGTATTTT.

The chain recombines TRBV20-1 with TRBJ1-1, with a tentative D call TRBD1 (6 bases). The germline V gene has CDR1 DFQATT and CDR2 SNEGSKA (reference sequence). The V end lost 4 bases, the J end lost 5 bases, and 14 bases lay between the germline ends. The CDR3 totals 13 residues. Here the CDR3 reads CSAINGGLTEAFF. DNA for the CDR3: TGCAGTGCTATTAACGGGGGGCTAACTGAAGCTTTCTTT.

The rearrangement joins TRBV20-1 to TRBJ1-2, with 11 bases identical to TRBD1. The CDR3 is made up of 14 amino acids. CDR1 and CDR2 from the germline V gene are DFQATT and SNEGSKA (reference sequence). The junction had 6 bases not matched to a gene; V was cut back by 3 bases and J by 6 bases. In DNA form, the CDR3 reads TGCAGTGCTAGTGGGACAGGGGGTTTGAATGGCTACACCTTC. It yields the protein CSASGTGGLNGYTF.

This clonotype appeared a few times. The chain is built from TRBV5-1 and TRBJ2-1, with D possibly being TRBD2 (5 bases). CDR3 length: 14 residues. Trimming removed 4 bases at V and 6 bases at J, with 14 bases between. The germline V gene encodes CDR1 SGHRS and CDR2 YFSETQ. The CDR3 nucleotides are TGCGCCAGCAGCGGGTTGGGAGACGCCAATGAGCAGTTCTTC. Amino acids: CASSGLGDANEQFF. Looking up the rest from reference TRBV5-1 and TRBJ2-1 gives the full variable domain: KAGVTQTPRYLIKTRGQQVTLSCSPISGHRSVSWYQQTPGQGLQFLFEYFSETQRNKGNFPGRFSGRQFSNSRSEMNVSTLELGDSALYLCASSGLGDANEQFFGPGTRLTVL.

This clonotype was detected once. The chain is built from TRBV27 and TRBJ2-5; 8 nucleotides match TRBD2. In germline, CDR1 is MNHEY, CDR2 SMNVEV (reference sequence). The CDR3 is 14 amino acids. Trimming cost V 6 bases and J 0 bases; bases outside gene matches: 3. The CDR3 reads CASSKRGYQETQYF. The CDR3 coding sequence is TGTGCCAGCAGCAAGCGGGGGTACCAAGAGACCCAGTACTTC.

In its sample, this clonotype was seen a few times. V and J are TRBV11-2 and TRBJ2-4, with TRBD2 matching 11 bases. In germline, CDR1 is SGHAT, CDR2 FQNNGV. Losses at the gene ends were 2 bases for V and 0 bases for J; bases not matched to a gene: 15. The CDR3 totals 21 residues. The CDR3 nucleotides are TGTGCCAGCAGCTTATTCTCCTTCCGGCTAGCGGGGGGTGAAGCCAAAAACATTCAGTACTTC. Its protein is CASSLFSFRLAGGEAKNIQYF.

The chain recombines TRBV7-2 with TRBJ2-7, with 11 bases identical to TRBD1. V lost 7 bases, J lost 3 bases, and 2 bases stayed unmatched. Germline CDR1 and CDR2: SGHTA and FQGNSA. CDR3 length: 13 residues. The CDR3 sequence is CASTGTGGYEQYF. CDR3 DNA sequence: TGTGCCAGCACCGGGACAGGGGGCTACGAGCAGTACTTC.

This clonotype was recorded only once. This chain joins TRBV4-3 and TRBJ2-3; the D is unclear. Trimming took 0 bases from V and 2 from J, leaving 9 bases between them. The CDR3 runs 15 residues. Looked up from germline, CDR1 is LGHNA and CDR2 is YSLEER. As DNA, the CDR3 is TGCGCCAGCAGCCAAGAGGGGATAATCACAGATACGCAGTATTTT. It translates to CASSQEGIITDTQYF.

The chain couples TRBV20-1 to TRBJ2-3; 10 bases align to TRBD2. Germline V gene data show CDR1 as DFQATT and CDR2 as SNEGSKA (reference sequence). This CDR3 has 15 residues. V lost 4 bases to trimming and J lost 0 bases; unmatched junction nucleotides: 4. DNA of the CDR3: TGCAGTGCTAATAGCGGGGGGTCTAGCACAGATACGCAGTATTTT. Translation gives CSANSGGSSTDTQYF.

The chain has TRBV11-2 and TRBJ2-5, with 8 nucleotides matching TRBD2. The J segment lost 4 bases and the V segment lost 5 bases, leaving 12 bases of the junction unmatched. CDR3 length: 16 residues. Germline V gene data show CDR1 as SGHAT and CDR2 as FQNNGV. As DNA, the CDR3 is TGTGCCAGCAGCAGCGAGCGGGGGATTTATATAGAGACCCAGTACTTC. Translating it yields CASSSERGIYIETQYF.

V usage is TRBV28 and J usage is TRBJ1-4; 7 nucleotides match TRBD1. Germline CDR1 is MDHEN and CDR2 is SYDVKM. The CDR3 length is 14 residues. J lost 6 bases, V lost 6 bases, and 7 bases had no gene match. The CDR3 loop reads CASSVQGRDEKLFF. The CDR3 DNA reads as TGTGCCAGCAGCGTACAGGGGCGGGATGAAAAACTGTTTTTT. The whole variable domain, remainder taken from reference TRBV28 and TRBJ1-4, is DVKVTQSSRYLVKRTGEKVFLECVQDMDHENMFWYRQDPGLGLRLIYFSYDVKMKEKGDIPEGYSVSREKKERFSLILESASTNQTSMYLCASSVQGRDEKLFFGSGTQLSVL.

The chain has TRBV6-1 and TRBJ1-4; a possible D gene is TRBD1 (5 bases). The CDR3 contains 12 residues. The V gene's germline CDR1 is MNHNS and CDR2 SASEGT. Trimming pared 6 bases from V and 9 bases from J, leaving 11 bases between. The CDR3 DNA reads as TGTGCCAGCAGACCGACAGAGAAAAAACTGTTTTTT. This encodes CASRPTEKKLFF.

The rearrangement links TRBV4-1 to TRBJ2-1, with 8 bases that match TRBD2. This CDR3 spans 16 amino acids. With V trimmed by 1 base and J by 1 base, 3 bases remained unmatched. Germline V gene lookup returns CDR1 MGHRA and CDR2 YSYEKL. The CDR3 nucleotides read TGCGCCAGCAGCCAAGGGGTAGCGGGATCCTACAATGAGCAGTTCTTC. It codes for CASSQGVAGSYNEQFF.

The chain couples TRBV10-3 to TRBJ2-1; TRBD1 matches 7 bases. Germline lookup yields CDR1 ENHRY and CDR2 SYGVKD. This CDR3 has 15 amino acids. V dropped 7 bases and J dropped 9; count of bases not matched to a gene: 15. The CDR3 DNA follows: TGTGCCATCAATTCAAATTCCGGGACAGAAACTGAGCAGTTCTTC. It yields the protein CAINSNSGTETEQFF.

This chain uses TRBV5-6 with TRBJ2-1, with D perhaps TRBD1 (5 bases). Germline CDR1 reads SGHDT; CDR2 reads YYEEEE. The ends were cut back, 4 bases at V and 3 bases at J, with 8 bases in the middle. The CDR3 spans 13 residues. The CDR3 DNA reads as TGTGCCAGCAGCGTCAGGGTCTACAATGAGCAGTTCTTC. It is translated as CASSVRVYNEQFF.